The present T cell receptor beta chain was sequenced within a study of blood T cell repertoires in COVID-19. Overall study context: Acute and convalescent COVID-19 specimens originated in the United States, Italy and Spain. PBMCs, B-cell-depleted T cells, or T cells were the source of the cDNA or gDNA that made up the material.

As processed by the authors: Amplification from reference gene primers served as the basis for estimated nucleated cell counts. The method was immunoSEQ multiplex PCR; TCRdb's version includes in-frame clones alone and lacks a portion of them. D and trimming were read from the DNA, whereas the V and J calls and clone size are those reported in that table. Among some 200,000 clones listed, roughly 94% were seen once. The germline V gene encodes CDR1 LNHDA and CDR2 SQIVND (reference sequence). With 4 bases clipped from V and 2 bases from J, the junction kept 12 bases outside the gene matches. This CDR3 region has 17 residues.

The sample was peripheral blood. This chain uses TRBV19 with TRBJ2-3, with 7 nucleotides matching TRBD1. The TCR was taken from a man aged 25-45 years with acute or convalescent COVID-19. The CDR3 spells CASSTTGSEATTDTQYF. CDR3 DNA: TGTGCCAGTAGTACGACAGGGTCGGAAGCCACCACAGATACGCAGTATTTT.